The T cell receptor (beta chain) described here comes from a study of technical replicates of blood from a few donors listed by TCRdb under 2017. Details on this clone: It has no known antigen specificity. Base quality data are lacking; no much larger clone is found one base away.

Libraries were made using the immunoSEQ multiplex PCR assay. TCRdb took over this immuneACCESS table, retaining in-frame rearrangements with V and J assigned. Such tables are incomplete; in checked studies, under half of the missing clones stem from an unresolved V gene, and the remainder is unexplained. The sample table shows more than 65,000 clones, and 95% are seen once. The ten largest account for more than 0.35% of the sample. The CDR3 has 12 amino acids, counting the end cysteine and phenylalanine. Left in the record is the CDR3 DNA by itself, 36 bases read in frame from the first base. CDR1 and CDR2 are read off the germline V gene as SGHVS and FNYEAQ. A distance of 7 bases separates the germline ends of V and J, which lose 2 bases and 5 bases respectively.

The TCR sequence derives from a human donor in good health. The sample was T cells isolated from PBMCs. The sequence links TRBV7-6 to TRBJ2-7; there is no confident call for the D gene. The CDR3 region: CASSLLYDEQYF. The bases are TGTGCCAGCAGCTTACTATACGACGAGCAGTACTTC.